This T cell receptor beta chain originates from a study of neurological immune-mediated disorders. A blood bank in Maryland, USA, provided the volunteers who served as healthy controls. Germline loops: CDR1 DFQATT, CDR2 SNEGSKA (reference sequence). Trimming took 6 bases from V and 3 from J, leaving 7 bases between them. There are 11 residues in the CDR3. This clonotype was seen repeatedly, ten times or more. The method for making cDNA was 5'RACE, and it used 10-nucleotide random UMIs. Via MiXCR, TCRdb re-called the 5' RACE reads, giving one row per CDR3 protein. The sample has tens of thousands of distinct CDR3 sequences; over 12% are singletons.

The clonotype was recovered from a woman in her forties or fifties in good health. The sequenced sample consisted of PBMCs. The chain uses TRBV20-1 and TRBJ2-3; no clear D gene. The CDR3 sequence: CSAKRTDTQYF. The CDR3 nucleotides read TGCAGTGCCAAGAGGACAGATACGCAGTATTTT.